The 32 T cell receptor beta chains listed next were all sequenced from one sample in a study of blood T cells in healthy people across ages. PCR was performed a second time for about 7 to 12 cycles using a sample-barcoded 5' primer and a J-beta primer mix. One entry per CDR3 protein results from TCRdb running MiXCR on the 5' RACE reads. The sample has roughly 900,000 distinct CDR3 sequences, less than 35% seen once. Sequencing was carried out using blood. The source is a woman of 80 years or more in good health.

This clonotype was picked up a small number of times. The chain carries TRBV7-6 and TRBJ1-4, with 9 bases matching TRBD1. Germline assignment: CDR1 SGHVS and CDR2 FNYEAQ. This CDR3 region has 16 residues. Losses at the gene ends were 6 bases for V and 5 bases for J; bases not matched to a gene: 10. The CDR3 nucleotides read TGTGCCAGCAGTTTTACGACAGGGGGATCGAATGAAAAACTGTTTTTT. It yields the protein CASSFTTGGSNEKLFF.

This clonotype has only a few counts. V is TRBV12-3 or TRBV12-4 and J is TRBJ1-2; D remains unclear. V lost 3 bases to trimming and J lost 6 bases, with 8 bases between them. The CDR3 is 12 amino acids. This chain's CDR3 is CASSFSYDGYTF. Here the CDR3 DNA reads TGTGCCAGCAGTTTCTCTTACGATGGCTACACCTTC.

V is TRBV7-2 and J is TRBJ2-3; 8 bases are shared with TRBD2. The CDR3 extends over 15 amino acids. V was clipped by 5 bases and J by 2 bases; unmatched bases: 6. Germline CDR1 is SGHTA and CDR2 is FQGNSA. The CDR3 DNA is TGTGCCAGCAGCCCCGCAGCGGGAGCCACAGATACGCAGTATTTT. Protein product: CASSPAAGATDTQYF.

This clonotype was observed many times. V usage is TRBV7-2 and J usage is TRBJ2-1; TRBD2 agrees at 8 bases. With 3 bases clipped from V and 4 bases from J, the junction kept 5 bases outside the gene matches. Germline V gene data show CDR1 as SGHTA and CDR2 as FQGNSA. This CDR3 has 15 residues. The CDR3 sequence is CASSFQRGSYNEQFF. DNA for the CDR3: TGTGCCAGCAGCTTCCAGCGGGGGAGTTACAATGAGCAGTTCTTC.

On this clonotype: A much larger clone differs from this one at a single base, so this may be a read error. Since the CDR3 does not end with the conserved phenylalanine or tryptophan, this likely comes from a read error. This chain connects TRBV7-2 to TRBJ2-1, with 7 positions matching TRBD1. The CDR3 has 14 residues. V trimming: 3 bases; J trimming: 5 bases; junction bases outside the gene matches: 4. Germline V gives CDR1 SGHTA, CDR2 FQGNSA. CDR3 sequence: CASSLGTDNNEQFV. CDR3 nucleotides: TGTGCCAGCAGCTTGGGGACAGATAACAATGAGCAGTTCGTC.

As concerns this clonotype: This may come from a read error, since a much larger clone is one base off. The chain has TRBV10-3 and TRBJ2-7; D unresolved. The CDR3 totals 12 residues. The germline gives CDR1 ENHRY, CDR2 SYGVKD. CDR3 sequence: CASSESDYEQYF. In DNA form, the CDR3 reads TGTGCCAGCAGTGAGTCAGACTACGAGCAGTACTTC.

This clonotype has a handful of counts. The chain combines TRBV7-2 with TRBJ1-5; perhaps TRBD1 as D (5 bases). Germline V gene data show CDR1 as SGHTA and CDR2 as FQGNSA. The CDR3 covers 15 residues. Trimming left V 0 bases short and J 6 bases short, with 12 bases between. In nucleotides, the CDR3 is TGTGCCAGCAGCTTAGCGGTCGACAGCTTTCAGCCCCAGCATTTT. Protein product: CASSLAVDSFQPQHF. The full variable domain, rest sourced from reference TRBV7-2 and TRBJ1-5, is GAGVSQSPSNKVTEKGKDVELRCDPISGHTALYWYRQSLGQGLEFLIYFQGNSAPDKSGLPSDRFSAERTGGSVSTLTIQRTQQEDSAVYLCASSLAVDSFQPQHFGDGTRLSIL.

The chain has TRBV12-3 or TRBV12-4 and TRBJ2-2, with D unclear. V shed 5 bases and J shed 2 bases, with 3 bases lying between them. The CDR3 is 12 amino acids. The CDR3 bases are TGTGCCAGCAGTGCTAACACCGGGGAGCTGTTTTTT. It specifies CASSANTGELFF.

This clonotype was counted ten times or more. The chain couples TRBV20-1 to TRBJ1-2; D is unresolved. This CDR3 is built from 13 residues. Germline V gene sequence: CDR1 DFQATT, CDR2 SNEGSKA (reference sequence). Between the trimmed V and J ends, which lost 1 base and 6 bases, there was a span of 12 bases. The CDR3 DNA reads TGCAGTGCTAGAGTTAGGGTGACGGATGGCTACACCTTC. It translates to CSARVRVTDGYTF.

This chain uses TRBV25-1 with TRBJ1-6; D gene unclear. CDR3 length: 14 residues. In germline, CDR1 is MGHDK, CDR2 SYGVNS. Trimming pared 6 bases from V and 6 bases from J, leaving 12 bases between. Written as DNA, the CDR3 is TGTGCCAGCAGCGCCCGGTTTGGTAATTCACCCCTCCACTTT. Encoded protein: CASSARFGNSPLHF.

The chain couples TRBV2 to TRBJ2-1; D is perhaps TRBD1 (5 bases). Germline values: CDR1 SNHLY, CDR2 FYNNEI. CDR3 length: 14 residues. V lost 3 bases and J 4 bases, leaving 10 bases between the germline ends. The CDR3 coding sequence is TGTGCCAGCAGTGAGGGGCCTGTTTACAATGAGCAGTTCTTC. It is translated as CASSEGPVYNEQFF. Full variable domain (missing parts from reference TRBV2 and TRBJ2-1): EPEVTQTPSHQVTQMGQEVILRCVPISNHLYFYWYRQILGQKVEFLVSFYNNEISEKSEIFDDQFSVERPDGSNFTLKIRSTKLEDSAMYFCASSEGPVYNEQFFGPGTRLTVL.

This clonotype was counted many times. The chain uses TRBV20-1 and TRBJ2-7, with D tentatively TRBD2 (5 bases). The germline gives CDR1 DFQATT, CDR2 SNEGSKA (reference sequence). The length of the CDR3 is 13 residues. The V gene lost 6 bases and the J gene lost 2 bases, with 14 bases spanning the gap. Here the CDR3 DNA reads TGCAGTGCCACCCGGGATACTACCTACGAGCAGTACTTC. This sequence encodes CSATRDTTYEQYF.

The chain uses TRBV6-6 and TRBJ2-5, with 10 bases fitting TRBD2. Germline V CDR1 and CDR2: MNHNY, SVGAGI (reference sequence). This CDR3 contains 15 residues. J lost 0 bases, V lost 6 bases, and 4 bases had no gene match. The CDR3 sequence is CASSQRGGYQETQYF. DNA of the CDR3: TGTGCCAGCAGCCAGCGGGGGGGCTACCAAGAGACCCAGTACTTC.

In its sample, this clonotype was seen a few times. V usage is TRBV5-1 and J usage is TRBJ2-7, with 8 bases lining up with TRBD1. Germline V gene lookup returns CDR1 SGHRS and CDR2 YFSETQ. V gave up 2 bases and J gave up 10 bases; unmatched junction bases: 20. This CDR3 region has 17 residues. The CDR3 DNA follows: TGCGCCAGCAGCTTAACCGGGGACAGGCATATACCTTTGGACCAGTACTTC. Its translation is CASSLTGDRHIPLDQYF.

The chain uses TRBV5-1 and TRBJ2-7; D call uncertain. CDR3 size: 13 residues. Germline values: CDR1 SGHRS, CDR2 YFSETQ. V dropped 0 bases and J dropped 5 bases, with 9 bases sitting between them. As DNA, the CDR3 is TGCGCCAGCAGCTTGGCAAAGTCCCACGAGCAGTACTTC. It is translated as CASSLAKSHEQYF.

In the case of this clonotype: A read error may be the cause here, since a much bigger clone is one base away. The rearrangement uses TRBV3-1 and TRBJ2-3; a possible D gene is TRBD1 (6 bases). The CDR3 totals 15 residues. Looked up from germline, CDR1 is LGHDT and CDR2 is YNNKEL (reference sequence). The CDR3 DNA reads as TGTACCAGCAGCCAATTTGGGGACAACACAGATACGCAGTATTTT. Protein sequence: CTSSQFGDNTDTQYF.

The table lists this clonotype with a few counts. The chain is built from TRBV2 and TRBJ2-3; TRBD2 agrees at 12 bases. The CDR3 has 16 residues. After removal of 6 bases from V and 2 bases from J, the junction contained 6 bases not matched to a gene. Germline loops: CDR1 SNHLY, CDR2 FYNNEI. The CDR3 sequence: CASRRLAGADTDTQYF. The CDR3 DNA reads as TGTGCCAGCAGGCGACTAGCGGGGGCCGACACAGATACGCAGTATTTT. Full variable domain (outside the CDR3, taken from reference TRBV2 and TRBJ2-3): EPEVTQTPSHQVTQMGQEVILRCVPISNHLYFYWYRQILGQKVEFLVSFYNNEISEKSEIFDDQFSVERPDGSNFTLKIRSTKLEDSAMYFCASRRLAGADTDTQYFGPGTRLTVL.

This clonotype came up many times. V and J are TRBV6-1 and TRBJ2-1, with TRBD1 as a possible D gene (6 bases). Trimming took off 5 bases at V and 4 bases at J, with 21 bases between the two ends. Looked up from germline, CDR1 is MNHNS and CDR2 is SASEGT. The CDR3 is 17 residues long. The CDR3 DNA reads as TGTGCCAGCAGTAGTTTCCAAGGGGGAAAATATTACAATGAGCAGTTCTTC. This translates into CASSSFQGGKYYNEQFF.

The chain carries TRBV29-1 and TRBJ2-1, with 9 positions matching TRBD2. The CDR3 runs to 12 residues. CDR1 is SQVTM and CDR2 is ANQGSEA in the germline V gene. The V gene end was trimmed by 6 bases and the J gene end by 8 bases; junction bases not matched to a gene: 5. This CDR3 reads CSVQRGAYEQFF. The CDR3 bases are TGCAGCGTGCAGCGGGGGGCATATGAGCAGTTCTTC.

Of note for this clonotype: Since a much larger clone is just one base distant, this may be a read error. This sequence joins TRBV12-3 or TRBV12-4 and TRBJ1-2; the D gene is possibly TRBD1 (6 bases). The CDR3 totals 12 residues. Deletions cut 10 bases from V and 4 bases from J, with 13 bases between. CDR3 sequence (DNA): TGTGCCAACAATTTACAGGGCTATGGCTACACCTTC. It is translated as CANNLQGYGYTF.

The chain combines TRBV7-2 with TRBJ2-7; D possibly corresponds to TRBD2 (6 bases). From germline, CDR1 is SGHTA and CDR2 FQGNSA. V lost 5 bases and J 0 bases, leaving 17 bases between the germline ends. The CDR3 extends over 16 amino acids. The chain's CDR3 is CASSLSAGRSSYEQYF. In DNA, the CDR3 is TGTGCCAGCAGCCTCTCGGCAGGGAGGAGCTCCTACGAGCAGTACTTC.

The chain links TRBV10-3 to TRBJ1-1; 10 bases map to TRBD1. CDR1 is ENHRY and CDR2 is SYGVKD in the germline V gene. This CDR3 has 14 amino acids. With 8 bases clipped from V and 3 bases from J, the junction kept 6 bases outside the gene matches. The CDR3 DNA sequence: TGTGCCATCTCCCCGGGACAGGGGTACACTGAAGCTTTCTTT. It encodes CAISPGQGYTEAFF.

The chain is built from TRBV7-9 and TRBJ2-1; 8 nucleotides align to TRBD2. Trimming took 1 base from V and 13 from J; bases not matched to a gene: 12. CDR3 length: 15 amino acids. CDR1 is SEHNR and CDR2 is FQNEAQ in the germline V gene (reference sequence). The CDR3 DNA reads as TGTGCCAGCAGCTTAGGACGGGGGGGCAAAGAGACCCAGTTCTTC. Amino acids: CASSLGRGGKETQFF.

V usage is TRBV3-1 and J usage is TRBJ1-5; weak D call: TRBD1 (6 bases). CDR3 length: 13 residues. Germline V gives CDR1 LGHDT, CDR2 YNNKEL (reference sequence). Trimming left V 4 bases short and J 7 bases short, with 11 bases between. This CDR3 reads CASSRGGRQPQHF. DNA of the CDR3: TGTGCCAGCAGCCGGGGGGGCAGGCAGCCCCAGCATTTT.

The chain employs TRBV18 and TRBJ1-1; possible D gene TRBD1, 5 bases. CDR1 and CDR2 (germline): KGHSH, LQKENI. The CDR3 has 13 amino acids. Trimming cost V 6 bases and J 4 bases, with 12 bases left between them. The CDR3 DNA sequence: TGTGCCAGCTCGGTCAGGGATGGCACTGAAGCTTTCTTT. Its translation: CASSVRDGTEAFF.

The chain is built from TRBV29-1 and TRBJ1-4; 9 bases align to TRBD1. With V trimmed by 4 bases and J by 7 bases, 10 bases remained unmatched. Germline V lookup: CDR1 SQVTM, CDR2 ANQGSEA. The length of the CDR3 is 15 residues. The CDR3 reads CSVVDTGGGGEKLFF. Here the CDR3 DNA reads TGCAGCGTTGTGGATACAGGGGGCGGGGGTGAAAAACTGTTTTTT. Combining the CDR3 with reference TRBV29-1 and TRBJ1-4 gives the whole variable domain SAVISQKPSRDICQRGTSLTIQCQVDSQVTMMFWYRQQPGQSLTLIATANQGSEATYESGFVIDKFPISRPNLTFSTLTVSNMSPEDSSIYLCSVVDTGGGGEKLFFGSGTQLSVL.

In DNA, the CDR3 is TGTGCCAGACCATGCGGACTAGCGGGAGCTGGATCCTACGAGCAGTACTTC. It encodes CARPCGLAGAGSYEQYF. The rearrangement uses TRBV6-2 or TRBV6-3 and TRBJ2-7, with 13 nucleotides matching TRBD2. Germline V lookup: CDR1 MNHEY, CDR2 SVGEGT. CDR3 size: 17 residues. J was trimmed by 1 base and V by 9 bases; bases with no gene match: 12.

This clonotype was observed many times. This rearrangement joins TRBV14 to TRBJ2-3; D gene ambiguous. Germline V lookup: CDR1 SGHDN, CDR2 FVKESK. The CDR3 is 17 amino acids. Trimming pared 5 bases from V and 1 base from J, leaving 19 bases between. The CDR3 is CASSVSVSSWGTDTQYF. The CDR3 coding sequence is TGTGCCAGCAGCGTGTCAGTCTCATCTTGGGGCACAGATACGCAGTATTTT.

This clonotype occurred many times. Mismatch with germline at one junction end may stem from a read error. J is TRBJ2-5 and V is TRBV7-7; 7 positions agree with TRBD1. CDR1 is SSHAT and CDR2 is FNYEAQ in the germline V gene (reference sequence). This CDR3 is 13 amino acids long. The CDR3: CASSQVSQGQQYF. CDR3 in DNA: TGTGCTAGCAGCCAAGTTAGTCAGGGACAGCAGTACTTC. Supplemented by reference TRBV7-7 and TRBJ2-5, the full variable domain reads GAGVSQSPRYKVTKRGQDVTLRCDPISSHATLYWYQQALGQGPEFLTYFNYEAQPDKSGLPSDRFSAERPEGSISTLTIQRTEQRDSAMYRCASSQVSQGQQYFGPGTRLLVL.

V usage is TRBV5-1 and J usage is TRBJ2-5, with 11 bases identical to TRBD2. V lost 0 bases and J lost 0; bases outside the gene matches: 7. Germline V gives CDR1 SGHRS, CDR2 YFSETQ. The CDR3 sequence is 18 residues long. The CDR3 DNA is TGCGCCAGCAGCTTGGTGTCTAGCGGGGGGTACTACCAAGAGACCCAGTACTTC. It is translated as CASSLVSSGGYYQETQYF.

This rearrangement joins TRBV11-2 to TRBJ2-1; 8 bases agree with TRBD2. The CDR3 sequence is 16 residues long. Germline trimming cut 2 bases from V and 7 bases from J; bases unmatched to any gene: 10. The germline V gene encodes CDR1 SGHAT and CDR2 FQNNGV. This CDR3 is CASSLRQPGGWNEQFF. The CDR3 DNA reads TGTGCCAGCAGCTTACGTCAACCGGGGGGGTGGAATGAGCAGTTCTTC.

The CDR3 nucleotides are TGCAGTGCTAGAGTGAAGCTGGGGGCAGCTGGCTACACCTTC. This gives the protein CSARVKLGAAGYTF. The rearrangement uses TRBV20-1 and TRBJ1-2; D perhaps matches TRBD1 (6 bases). With 1 base removed from V and 7 bases from J, the gap between germline ends came to 16 bases. CDR1 and CDR2 from the germline V gene are DFQATT and SNEGSKA (reference sequence). This CDR3 is 14 amino acids long.